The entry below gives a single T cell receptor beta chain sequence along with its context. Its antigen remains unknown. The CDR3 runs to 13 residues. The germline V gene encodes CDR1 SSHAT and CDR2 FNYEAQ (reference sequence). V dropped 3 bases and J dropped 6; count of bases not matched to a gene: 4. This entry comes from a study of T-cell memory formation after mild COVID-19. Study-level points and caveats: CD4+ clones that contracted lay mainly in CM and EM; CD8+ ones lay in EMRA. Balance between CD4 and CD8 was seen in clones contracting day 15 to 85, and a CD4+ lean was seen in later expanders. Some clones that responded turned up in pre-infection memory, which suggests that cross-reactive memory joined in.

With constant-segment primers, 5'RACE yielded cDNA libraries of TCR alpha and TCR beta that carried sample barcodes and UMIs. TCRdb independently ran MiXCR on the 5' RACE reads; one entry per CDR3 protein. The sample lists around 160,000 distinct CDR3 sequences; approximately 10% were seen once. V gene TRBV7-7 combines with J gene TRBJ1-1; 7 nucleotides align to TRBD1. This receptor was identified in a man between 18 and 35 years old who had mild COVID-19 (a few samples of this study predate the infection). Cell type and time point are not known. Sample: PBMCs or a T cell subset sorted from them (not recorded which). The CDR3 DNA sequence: TGTGCCAGCAGCTTGTACAGGGGTTCTGAAGCTTTCTTT. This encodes CASSLYRGSEAFF.